This TCR beta chain was sequenced for a study of CD8 T cells in Susac syndrome. Between the trimmed V and J ends, which lost 0 bases and 0 bases, there was a span of 15 bases. The CDR3 length is 17 residues. Germline lookup yields CDR1 SGHRS and CDR2 YFSETQ. cDNA came from about 0.46 to 1 ug RNA primed by random hexamers. One entry per CDR3 protein results from TCRdb running MiXCR on the immunoSEQ multiplex PCR reads. The data hold 250,000 to 350,000 distinct CDR3 sequences, with about 90% observed a single time. The J gene is TRBJ1-1, the V gene TRBV5-1; D is unclear. The sequencing sample was made of CD4+ T cells from PBMCs. The source of this sequence is a human donor with multiple sclerosis. CDR3 bases: TGCGCCAGCAGCTTGGGGTTGAACAGAGGATTGAACACTGAAGCTTTCTTT. Translation: CASSLGLNRGLNTEAFF.